This T cell receptor beta chain was observed in a study of blood T cells in healthy people across ages. Through a sample-barcoded 5' primer and a J-beta primer mix, a second PCR was run for about 6 to 11 cycles. TCRdb used MiXCR to reprocess the 5' RACE reads, holding one entry per CDR3 protein. The data hold more than 1.4 million distinct CDR3 sequences, with roughly 40% observed a single time. This clonotype has only a few counts. The germline V gene encodes CDR1 SGHTA and CDR2 FQGTGA. CDR3 size: 14 residues. The ends lost 4 bases at V and 13 bases at J; junction bases unmatched: 11. The sample was blood. The sequence derives from a woman between 18 and 29 years old in good health. The J gene is TRBJ2-4, the V gene TRBV7-3, with 9 positions matching TRBD1. This CDR3 is CASSSRTGELEQYF. DNA of the CDR3: TGTGCCAGCAGCTCGCGGACAGGGGAGCTTGAGCAGTACTTC.